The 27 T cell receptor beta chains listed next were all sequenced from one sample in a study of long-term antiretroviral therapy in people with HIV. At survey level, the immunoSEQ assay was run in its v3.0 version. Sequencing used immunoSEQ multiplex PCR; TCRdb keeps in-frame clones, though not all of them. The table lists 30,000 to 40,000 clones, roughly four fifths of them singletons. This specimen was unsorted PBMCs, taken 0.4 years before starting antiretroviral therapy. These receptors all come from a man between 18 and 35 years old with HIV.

As DNA, the CDR3 is TGTGCCAGCAGCTTGGACCGGAGTGGCTACACCTTC. It encodes CASSLDRSGYTF. The chain combines TRBV5-8 with TRBJ1-2; D remains unclear. There are 12 residues in the CDR3. The germline CDR1 and CDR2 sequences are SGHTS and YDEGEE. V lost 0 bases and J lost 7, with 7 bases in between.

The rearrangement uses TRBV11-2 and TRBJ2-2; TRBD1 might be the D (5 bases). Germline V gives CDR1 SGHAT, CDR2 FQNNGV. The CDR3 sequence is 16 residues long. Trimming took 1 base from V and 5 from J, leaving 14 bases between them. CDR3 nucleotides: TGTGCCAGCAGCTTAGGGGCAGGGTTAGTAACCGGGGAGCTGTTTTTT. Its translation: CASSLGAGLVTGELFF.

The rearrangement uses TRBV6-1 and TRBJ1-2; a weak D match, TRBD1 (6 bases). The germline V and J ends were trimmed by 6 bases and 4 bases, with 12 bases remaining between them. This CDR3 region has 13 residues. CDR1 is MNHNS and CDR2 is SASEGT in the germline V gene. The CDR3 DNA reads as TGTGCCAGCAGACGGGACATCGGCTATGGCTACACCTTC. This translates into CASRRDIGYGYTF.

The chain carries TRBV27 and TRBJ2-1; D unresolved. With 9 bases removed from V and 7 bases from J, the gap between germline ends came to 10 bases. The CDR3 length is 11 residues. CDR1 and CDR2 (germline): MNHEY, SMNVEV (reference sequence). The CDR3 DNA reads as TGTGCCAGTAGTCGTTGGAATGAGCAGTTCTTC. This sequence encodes CASSRWNEQFF.

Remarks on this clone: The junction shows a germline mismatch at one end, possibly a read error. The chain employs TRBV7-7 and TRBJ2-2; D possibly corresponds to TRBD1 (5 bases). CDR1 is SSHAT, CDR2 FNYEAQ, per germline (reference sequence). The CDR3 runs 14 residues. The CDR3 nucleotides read TGTGCTAGCAGCCCCCAAAGGGGTGTCGGGGAGCTGTTTTTT. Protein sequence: CASSPQRGVGELFF.

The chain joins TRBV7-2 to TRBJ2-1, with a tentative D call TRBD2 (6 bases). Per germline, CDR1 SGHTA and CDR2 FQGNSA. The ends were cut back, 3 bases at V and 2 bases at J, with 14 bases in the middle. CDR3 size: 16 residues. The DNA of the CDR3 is TGTGCCAGCAGCTTCTCCTCGGGACTTGCCTACAATGAGCAGTTCTTC. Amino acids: CASSFSSGLAYNEQFF. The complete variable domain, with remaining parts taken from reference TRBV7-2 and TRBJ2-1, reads GAGVSQSPSNKVTEKGKDVELRCDPISGHTALYWYRQSLGQGLEFLIYFQGNSAPDKSGLPSDRFSAERTGGSVSTLTIQRTQQEDSAVYLCASSFSSGLAYNEQFFGPGTRLTVL.

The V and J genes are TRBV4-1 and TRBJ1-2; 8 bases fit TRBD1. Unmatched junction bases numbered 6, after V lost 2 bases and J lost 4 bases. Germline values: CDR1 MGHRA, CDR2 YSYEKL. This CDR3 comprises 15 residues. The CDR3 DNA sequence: TGCGCCAGCAGCCAAACGACCGACAGGGGCTATGGCTACACCTTC. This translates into CASSQTTDRGYGYTF.

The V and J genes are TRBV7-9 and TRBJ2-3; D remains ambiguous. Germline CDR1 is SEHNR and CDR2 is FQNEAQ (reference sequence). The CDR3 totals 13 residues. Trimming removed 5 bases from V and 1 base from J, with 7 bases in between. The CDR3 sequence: CASSGIRTDTQYF. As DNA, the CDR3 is TGTGCCAGCAGCGGGATTCGCACAGATACGCAGTATTTT.

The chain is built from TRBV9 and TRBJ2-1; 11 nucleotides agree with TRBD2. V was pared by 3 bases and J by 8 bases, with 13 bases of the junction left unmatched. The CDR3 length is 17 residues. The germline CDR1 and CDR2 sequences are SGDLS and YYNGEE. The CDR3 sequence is CASSGVAGGQGSDEQFF. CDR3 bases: TGTGCCAGCAGCGGGGTAGCGGGAGGGCAAGGGAGCGATGAGCAGTTCTTC.

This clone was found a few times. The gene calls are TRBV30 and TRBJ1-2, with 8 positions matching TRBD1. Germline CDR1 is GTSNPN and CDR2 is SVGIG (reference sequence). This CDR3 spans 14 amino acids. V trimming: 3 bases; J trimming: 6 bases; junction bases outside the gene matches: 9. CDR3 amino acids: CAWSRNGQGNGYTF. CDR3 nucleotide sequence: TGTGCCTGGAGCCGAAACGGACAGGGAAATGGCTACACCTTC.

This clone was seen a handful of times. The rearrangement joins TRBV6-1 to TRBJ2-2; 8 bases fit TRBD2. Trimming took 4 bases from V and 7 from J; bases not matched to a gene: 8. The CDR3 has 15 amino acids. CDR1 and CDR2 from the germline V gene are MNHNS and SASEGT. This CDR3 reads CASSAFSGVYGELFF. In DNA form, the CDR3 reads TGTGCCAGCAGTGCGTTTAGCGGGGTTTACGGGGAGCTGTTTTTT.

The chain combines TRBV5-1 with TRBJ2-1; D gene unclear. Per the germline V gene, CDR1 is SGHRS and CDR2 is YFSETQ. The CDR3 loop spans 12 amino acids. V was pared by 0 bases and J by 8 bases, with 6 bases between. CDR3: CASSLAGHEQFF. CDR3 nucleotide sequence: TGCGCCAGCAGCTTGGCCGGGCATGAGCAGTTCTTC.

The CDR3 loop reads CASAQRGASTDTQYF. DNA of the CDR3: TGTGCCAGCGCTCAGCGGGGTGCTAGCACAGATACGCAGTATTTT. The rearrangement uses TRBV6-1 and TRBJ2-3; 7 bases align to TRBD2. Germline-derived CDR1 and CDR2 are MNHNS and SASEGT. CDR3 size: 15 residues. After removal of 8 bases from V and 0 bases from J, the junction contained 8 bases not matched to a gene.

The chain's CDR3 is CASSLGGTLSISYGYTF. In DNA form, the CDR3 reads TGTGCCAGCAGCCTCGGAGGAACCCTTTCAATCTCCTATGGCTACACCTTC. This sequence joins TRBV5-5 and TRBJ1-2; D remains ambiguous. Germline loops: CDR1 SGHKS, CDR2 YYEKEE (reference sequence). The CDR3 is 17 amino acids. The ends were cut back, 4 bases at V and 4 bases at J, with 23 bases in the middle.

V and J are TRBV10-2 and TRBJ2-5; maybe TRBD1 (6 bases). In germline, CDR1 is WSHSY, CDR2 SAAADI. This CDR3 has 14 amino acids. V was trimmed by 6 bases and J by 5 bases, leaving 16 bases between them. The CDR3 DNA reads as TGCGCCAGCAGGAGGGACACCTCAGGCGAGACCCAGTACTTC. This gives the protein CASRRDTSGETQYF.

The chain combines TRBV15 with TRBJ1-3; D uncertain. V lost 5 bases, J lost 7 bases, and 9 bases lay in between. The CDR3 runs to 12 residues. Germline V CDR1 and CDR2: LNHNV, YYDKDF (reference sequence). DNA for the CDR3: TGTGCCACCAGCGTGGGGAGGAACACCATATATTTT. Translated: CATSVGRNTIYF.

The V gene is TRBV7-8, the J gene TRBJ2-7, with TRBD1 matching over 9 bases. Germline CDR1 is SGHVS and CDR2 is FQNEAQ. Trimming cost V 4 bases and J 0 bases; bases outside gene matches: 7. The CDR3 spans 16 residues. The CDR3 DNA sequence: TGTGCCAGCAGCTCCTACAGGGGGCCAAGCTCCTACGAGCAGTACTTC. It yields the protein CASSSYRGPSSYEQYF.

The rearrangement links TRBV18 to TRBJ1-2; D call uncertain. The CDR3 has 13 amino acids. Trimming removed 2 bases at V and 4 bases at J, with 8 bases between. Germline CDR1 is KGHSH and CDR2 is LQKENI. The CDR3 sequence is CASSPYNSYGYTF. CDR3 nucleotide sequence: TGTGCCAGCTCACCATATAACAGCTATGGCTACACCTTC.

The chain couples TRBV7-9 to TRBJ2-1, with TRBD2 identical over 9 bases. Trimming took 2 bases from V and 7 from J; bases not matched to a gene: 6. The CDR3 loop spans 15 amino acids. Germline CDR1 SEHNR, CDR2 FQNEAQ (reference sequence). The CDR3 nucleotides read TGTGCCAGCAGCTTAAAAAGGCTAGCGGGAAATGAGCAGTTCTTC. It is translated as CASSLKRLAGNEQFF. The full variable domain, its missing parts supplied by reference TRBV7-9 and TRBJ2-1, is DTGVSQNPRHKITKRGQNVTFRCDPISEHNRLYWYRQTLGQGPEFLTYFQNEAQLEKSRLLSDRFSAERPKGSFSTLEIQRTEQGDSAMYLCASSLKRLAGNEQFFGPGTRLTVL.

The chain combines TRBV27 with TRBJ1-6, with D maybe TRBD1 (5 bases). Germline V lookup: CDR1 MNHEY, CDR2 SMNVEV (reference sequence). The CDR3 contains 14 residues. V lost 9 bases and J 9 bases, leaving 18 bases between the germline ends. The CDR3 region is CASMSGLAGSPLHF. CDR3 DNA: TGTGCCAGTATGTCAGGGTTGGCGGGTTCACCCCTCCACTTT.

As DNA, the CDR3 is TGTGCCAGCTCACCTCGTCTAGCGGGAGGGCCCGGTGATTTAGATACGCAGTATTTT. Protein sequence: CASSPRLAGGPGDLDTQYF. V and J are TRBV18 and TRBJ2-3; 12 nucleotides agree with TRBD2. The germline CDR1 and CDR2 sequences are KGHSH and LQKENI. J lost 5 bases, V lost 3 bases, and 15 bases had no gene match. This CDR3 spans 19 amino acids.

The CDR3: CASRSVRSGNTIYF. CDR3 in DNA: TGTGCCAGCAGGTCCGTTCGATCTGGAAACACCATATATTTT. The chain uses TRBV21-1 and TRBJ1-3. TRBV21-1 is a known pseudogene. The CDR3 totals 14 residues.

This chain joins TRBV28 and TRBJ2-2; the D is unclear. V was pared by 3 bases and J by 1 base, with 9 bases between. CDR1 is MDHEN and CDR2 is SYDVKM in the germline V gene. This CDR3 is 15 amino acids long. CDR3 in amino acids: CASSFSLENTGELFF. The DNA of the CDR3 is TGTGCCAGCAGTTTCAGTCTCGAGAACACCGGGGAGCTGTTTTTT.

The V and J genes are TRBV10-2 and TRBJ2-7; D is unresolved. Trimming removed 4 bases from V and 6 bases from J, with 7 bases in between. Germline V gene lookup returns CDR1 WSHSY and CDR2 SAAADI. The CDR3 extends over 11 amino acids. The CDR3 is CASSGAAEQYF. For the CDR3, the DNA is TGCGCCAGCAGTGGGGCCGCCGAGCAGTACTTC.

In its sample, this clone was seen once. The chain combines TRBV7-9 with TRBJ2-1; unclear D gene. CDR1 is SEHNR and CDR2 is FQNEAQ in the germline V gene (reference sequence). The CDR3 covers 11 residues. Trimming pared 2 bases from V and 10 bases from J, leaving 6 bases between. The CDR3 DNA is TGTGCCAGCAGCTTAATGAAGGAGCAGTTCTTC. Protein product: CASSLMKEQFF. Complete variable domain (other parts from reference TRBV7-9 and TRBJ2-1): DTGVSQNPRHKITKRGQNVTFRCDPISEHNRLYWYRQTLGQGPEFLTYFQNEAQLEKSRLLSDRFSAERPKGSFSTLEIQRTEQGDSAMYLCASSLMKEQFFGPGTRLTVL.

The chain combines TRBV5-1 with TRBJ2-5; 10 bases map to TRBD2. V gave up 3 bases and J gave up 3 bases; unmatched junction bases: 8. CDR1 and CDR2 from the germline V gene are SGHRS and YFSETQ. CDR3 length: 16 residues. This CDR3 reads CASSWVSGTSEETQYF. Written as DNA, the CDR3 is TGCGCCAGCAGCTGGGTTTCCGGGACTAGCGAAGAGACCCAGTACTTC.

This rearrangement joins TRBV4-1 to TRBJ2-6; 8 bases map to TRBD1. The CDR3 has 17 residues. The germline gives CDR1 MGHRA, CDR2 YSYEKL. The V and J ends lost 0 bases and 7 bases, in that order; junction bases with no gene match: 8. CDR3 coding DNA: TGCGCCAGCAGCCAAGATCGGACAGGGCCATTTGCCAACGTCCTGACTTTC. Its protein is CASSQDRTGPFANVLTF.